The clone carrying this T cell receptor (beta chain) has more than one count but fewer than ten. It was with previously described methods and listed TCR primers that bulk TCR libraries were made. TCRdb passed the PCR reads through MiXCR, listing each CDR3 protein once. This sample yields about 500,000 distinct CDR3 sequences, of which about 22% are seen a single time; approximately 0.8% belongs to the top ten. CDR3 length equals 15 residues. Germline CDR1 SEHNR, CDR2 FQNEAQ (reference sequence). The ends lost 5 bases at V and 6 bases at J; junction bases unmatched: 10. This specimen comes from a study of molecular identifiers for immune sequencing clone quantification. As for the study in general: Replicate RNA came from 20,000 or 100,000 naive CD8 cells and was split five ways, and four parts were sequenced.

The chain carries TRBV7-9 and TRBJ2-7; TRBD1 matches at 10 bases. Input material: naive CD8+ T cells from blood, with Jurkat cell RNA spiked in. This sample's subset: FACS-sorted CD8+CD4-CCR7+CD45RA+ naive T cells. This clonotype originated in a human donor in good health. Some libraries in this study had Jurkat cell RNA spiked in. DNA of the CDR3: TGTGCCAGCAGCACCCCTGACAGGGGGCCTGCCGAGCAGTACTTC. Amino acids: CASSTPDRGPAEQYF.